These T cell receptor beta chains were read from a single sample in a study of Graves' ophthalmopathy and Graves' hyperthyroidism. TCRdb ran MiXCR on the multiplex PCR reads and lists one entry per CDR3 protein. The sample gives about 700,000 distinct CDR3 sequences, roughly 39% of which show up once; about 3.3% is in the top ten. The specimen was peripheral blood. These TCRs come from an adult man with Graves' ophthalmopathy. CDR3s include the opening cysteine and the closing phenylalanine or tryptophan. A D gene is named only where the DNA matches it firmly. Expanded clones get a size class; other rows say once, few or many, or leave the size out.

j_gene,d_gene,v_gene,abundance,CDR3nt,CDR3aa
TRBJ2-1,TRBD2,TRBV10-3,.,TGTGCCATCACCGACCGACTAGCGGGAGAGGCTGAGCAGTTCTTC,CAITDRLAGEAEQFF
TRBJ2-5,.,TRBV7-9,many,TGTGCCAGCAGCTCTGGGGTGGGGAAAGAGACCCAGTACTTC,CASSSGVGKETQYF
TRBJ2-5,TRBD2,TRBV24-1,few,TGTGCCACCAGTGACCAAAGGACTAGCGGGAGGCCACAAGAGACCCAGTACTTC,CATSDQRTSGRPQETQYF
TRBJ1-6,.,TRBV10-3,few,TGTGCCAGCAGTCCTAGGGCAATCAATTCACCCCTCCACTTT,CASSPRAINSPLHF
TRBJ1-1,TRBD1,TRBV13,many,TGTGCCAGCAGCAAGACAGGGAGGGGGACTGAAGCTTTCTTT,CASSKTGRGTEAFF
TRBJ2-7,.,TRBV20-1,.,TGCAGTGCTACAGCATCGGGGTACGAGCAGTACTTC,CSATASGYEQYF
TRBJ1-3,TRBD1,TRBV15,.,TGTGCCACCAGCAGAGGAACAGGGGCTGGAAACACCATATATTTT,CATSRGTGAGNTIYF
TRBJ2-5,.,TRBV2,.,TGTGCCAGCAGGAGGGGGGGAAAAGAGACCCAGTACTTC,CASRRGGKETQYF
TRBJ2-7,.,TRBV7-6,many,TGTGCCAGCAGCTTAGGCCGTGGCACCACGGGAGAGCAGTACTTC,CASSLGRGTTGEQYF
TRBJ1-5,.,TRBV6-1,few,TGTGCCAGCAGTCTAAGCCCCGGGGTGGATCAGCCCCAGCATTTT,CASSLSPGVDQPQHF
TRBJ1-2,.,TRBV4-1,many,TGCGCCAGCAGCCAAGATGGTGGCCAGACCTATGGCTACACCTTC,CASSQDGGQTYGYTF
TRBJ2-7,.,TRBV20-1,many,TGCAGTGCTAGTATTCGGGGAGGACACGAGCAGTACTTC,CSASIRGGHEQYF
TRBJ2-5,.,TRBV6-6,.,TGTGCCAGCAGTCTCGAAGGGGGTGGCGGGACCCAGTACTTC,CASSLEGGGGTQYF
TRBJ1-4,TRBD1,TRBV25-1,few,TGTGCCAGCAGTGAACGGGGGACAGGGACCCAAAATGAAAAACTGTTTTTT,CASSERGTGTQNEKLFF
TRBJ2-5,TRBD2,TRBV20-1,many,TGCAGTGCTAGTCTAGCGGGCCAAGAGACCCAGTACTTC,CSASLAGQETQYF
TRBJ1-1,.,TRBV6-6,many,TGTGCCAGCAGGGAAGCCGGGACAAGGAACACTGAAGCTTTCTTT,CASREAGTRNTEAFF
TRBJ1-2,.,TRBV6-6,many,TGTGCCAGCAGTTACGTTCAGCCCGGGGCGAACTATGGCTACACCTTC,CASSYVQPGANYGYTF
TRBJ1-5,.,TRBV7-8,.,TGCGCCAGCGGCCAAGATTGGTCGGCACAGCCCCAGCATTTT,CASGQDWSAQPQHF
TRBJ2-2,TRBD2,TRBV15,many,TGTGCCACCAGCAGAGACCCCGGGACTAGGGGCGGGGAGCTGTTTTTT,CATSRDPGTRGGELFF
TRBJ1-1,.,TRBV7-8,few,TGTGCCAGCTCTTCCCCCTCCACGGACACTGAAGCTTTCTTT,CASSSPSTDTEAFF
TRBJ2-7,TRBD1,TRBV5-1,.,TGTGCCAGCAGCTTAGCCAGGGGGCGCGGGTACAAGCAGTACTTC,CASSLARGRGYKQYF
TRBJ1-3,TRBD1,TRBV9,.,TGTGCCAGCAGCGGACAGGGGACTATATATTTT,CASSGQGTIYF
TRBJ1-2,.,TRBV7-9,.,TGTGCCAGCAGCAAAGGGACCTACGAGGGCTACACCTTC,CASSKGTYEGYTF
TRBJ1-1,.,TRBV12-3/TRBV12-4,few,TGTGCCAGCAGTTTTCGAACAGGGTTGGTGGAGACTGAAGCTTTCTTT,CASSFRTGLVETEAFF
TRBJ2-7,TRBD1,TRBV7-6,.,TGTGCCAGCAGCCAACTGACAGGGGGCTCCTACGAGCAGTACTTC,CASSQLTGGSYEQYF
TRBJ1-1,.,TRBV30,.,TGTGCCCACAAGGGGTTCGGAGCTGAAGCTTTCTTT,CAHKGFGAEAFF
TRBJ2-5,.,TRBV2,.,TGTGCCAGCAAGAGTACACGATCGTACCAAGAGACCCAGTACTTC,CASKSTRSYQETQYF
TRBJ1-4,TRBD1,TRBV19,few,TGTGCCAGTAGTAACCCGACAGGGGGTGCAACTAATGAAAAACTGTTTTTT,CASSNPTGGATNEKLFF
TRBJ2-7,.,TRBV10-3,.,TGTGCCATCGCCCGGCAGGGGTCCTACGAGCAGTACTTC,CAIARQGSYEQYF
TRBJ2-5,TRBD1,TRBV9,.,TGTGCCAGCAGCTTAGGACAGGGACTGGTGGAGACCCAGTACTTC,CASSLGQGLVETQYF
TRBJ1-4,.,TRBV10-2,.,TGCGCCAGCAACCTGGACAGCGAAAAACTGTTTTTT,CASNLDSEKLFF
TRBJ1-1,.,TRBV29-1,once,TGCAGCGTTGTGGTGGGATACACTGAAGCTTTCTTT,CSVVVGYTEAFF
TRBJ2-5,TRBD1,TRBV12-3/TRBV12-4,many,TGTGCCAGCAGATTGACAGGGCCCCAAGAGACCCAGTACTTC,CASRLTGPQETQYF
TRBJ2-7,TRBD2,TRBV2,.,TGTGCCAGCAGCCCTCCGGGAGGGGGGAATTACGAGCAGTACTTC,CASSPPGGGNYEQYF
TRBJ2-5,.,TRBV10-3,.,TGTGCCATCAGCCGGACAGTGGAGACCCAGTACTTC,CAISRTVETQYF
TRBJ1-5,.,TRBV19,.,TGTGCCAGTAGTATAATCGGCCGCCCGCCCCAGCATTTT,CASSIIGRPPQHF
TRBJ1-3,.,TRBV10-3,.,TGTGCCAGTGGACGGTCCTCTGGAAACACCATATATTTT,CASGRSSGNTIYF
TRBJ1-1,TRBD1,TRBV20-1,many,TGCAGTGCTGATACAGGGGGGCCCACTGAAGCTTTCTTT,CSADTGGPTEAFF
TRBJ1-2,.,TRBV29-1,many,TGCAGCGCCACCCCCGGGCCCTATAACTATGGCTACACCTTC,CSATPGPYNYGYTF
TRBJ2-7,TRBD2,TRBV7-2,many,TGTGCCAGCAAGGTAGCGGGGGAGATTTACGAGCAGTACTTC,CASKVAGEIYEQYF
TRBJ1-5,.,TRBV6-1,.,TGTGCCAGCAGTGCCTCCAAAGGGGCGGCCAATCAGCCCCAGCATTTT,CASSASKGAANQPQHF
TRBJ2-7,TRBD2,TRBV5-8,.,TGTGCCAGCAGCTTGGTCCCGACTAGCGGAGCCTACGAGCAGTACTTC,CASSLVPTSGAYEQYF
TRBJ1-1,.,TRBV29-1,.,TGCAGCTACGGAAGAGGCAGTGAAGCTTTCTTT,CSYGRGSEAFF
TRBJ1-3,TRBD1,TRBV7-9,.,TGTGCCAGCAGCTTTGACAGGGGCTATGGCTACACCATATATTTT,CASSFDRGYGYTIYF
TRBJ2-7,TRBD2,TRBV5-1,many,TGCGCCAGCAGCAGGACTAGCGGGACGAAATACGAGCAGTACTTC,CASSRTSGTKYEQYF
TRBJ1-3,.,TRBV6-5,many,TGTGCCAGCAGTGAGGTACAAGGTCTCGGAAACACCATATATTTT,CASSEVQGLGNTIYF
TRBJ2-5,.,TRBV9,.,TGTGCCAGCAGCGTCCTGCCGGGGGCCACCCAGTACTTC,CASSVLPGATQYF
TRBJ1-2,.,TRBV12-3/TRBV12-4,few,TGTGCCAGCAGTTTGGGGACCCAGAGTGGCTACACCTTC,CASSLGTQSGYTF
TRBJ2-6,.,TRBV14,many,TGTGCCAGCAGCCAAGATTGGGGGACTGGGGCCAACGTCCTGACTTTC,CASSQDWGTGANVLTF
TRBJ2-7,TRBD1,TRBV14,many,TGTGCCAGCAGCCAAGGATTTACGGGACAGGGTGATAACGAGCAGTACTTC,CASSQGFTGQGDNEQYF
TRBJ1-4,.,TRBV10-3,many,TGTGCCATCCGTGGCGGACCAACTAATGAAAAACTGTTTTTT,CAIRGGPTNEKLFF
TRBJ1-1,.,TRBV20-1,many,TGCAGTGCTCGCCGGTCGGGCGGCACTGAAGCTTTCTTT,CSARRSGGTEAFF
TRBJ1-5,TRBD1,TRBV4-1,many,TGCGCCAGCAGTCCAGGGGGCGGCTTAAGCAATCAGCCCCAGCATTTT,CASSPGGGLSNQPQHF
TRBJ2-7,.,TRBV9,many,TGTGCCAGCAGCGGGGGTCAGGGACAATACGAGCAGTACTTC,CASSGGQGQYEQYF
TRBJ2-7,TRBD2,TRBV20-1,.,TGCAGTACCCCGCCTTTAGCGGGGGGCTCACGGGAGCAGTACTTC,CSTPPLAGGSREQYF